This entry concerns a single TCR beta chain. This clone came up once. The target of this receptor is not known. No clone much larger than this one lies a single base away; base qualities are absent. The sample comes from a study of PD-L1 blockade in urothelial cancer (dated by TCRdb to about 2017). Notes on the research overall: All patients started therapy around 2014 and received atezolizumab 1,200 mg intravenously every 3 weeks. In the same patients, whole exome sequencing and RNA sequencing of pretreatment tumors were performed in addition to TCR sequencing. Blood samples yielded a median of around 150,000 T cells and some 80,000 unique TCRs, with median clonality 0.080. Blood samples were analyzed 3 weeks after the start of treatment (second dose) and 6 weeks after the start of treatment. An ECOG performance status of 0 or 1 was recorded for the patients, and 0 to 3 prior chemotherapy regimens had been received by the patients. Pretreatment tumor samples, along with matched peripheral blood collected serially before and after atezolizumab treatment, underwent TCR sequencing. About 90% of the 29 patients were males with bladder-origin urothelial cancer, and 18 of 29 reported a prior smoking history. Twenty-nine patients had pretreatment blood TCR-seq, roughly 24 had at least one posttreatment blood collection, and roughly 24 had tumor TCR-seq. Durable clinical benefit meant progression-free survival longer than 6 months, and TCR features were also tested against progression-free and overall survival. The study, an exploratory multi-omic analysis, examined somatic, immune and clinical correlates of response to PD-L1 blockade with atezolizumab in urothelial cancer. Fewer than ten patients reached durable clinical benefit, while 15 to 25 patients did not.

The cohort comprised fewer than 35 patients with locally advanced or metastatic urothelial carcinoma treated at Memorial Sloan Kettering on a trial protocol. Peripheral blood mononuclear cells were collected pretreatment and during treatment, at between 1 and 8 total time points per patient. The Qiagen DNeasy Blood extraction kit was used to purify genomic DNA from total PBMCs and tumor samples. PBMCs were collected pretreatment and during treatment and were isolated and stored as previously described. From the cysteine up to the phenylalanine, the CDR3 has a length of 17 residues. Of all the DNA, just the CDR3 is kept, 51 bases in frame from base 1. The germline V gene (reference sequence) provides CDR1 PRHDT and CDR2 FYEKMQ. For this chain, trimming is 1 base at the V end and 3 bases at the J end, and the number of junction bases without a gene match is 7. General conclusions and limits of the study: Because the sample size was small (n of about 29) and many exploratory analyses were performed, the results are intended to be hypothesis-generating. A pretreatment peripheral blood TCR clonality below the median was linked to improved progression-free and overall survival. Among patients with durable benefit, tumor-associated TCR clones showed greater expansion in peripheral blood 3 weeks after treatment started (n ≈ 22, p = 0.022).

To estimate absolute template abundance from read counts, synthetic TCR analog templates were spiked into each PCR. The immunoSEQ assay was used to amplify TCRbeta CDR3 regions from genomic DNA with bias-controlled V and J gene primers. Sequencing of rearranged TCRbeta segments was performed at approximately 20X coverage. In the source study's methods: Clustering was used to correct sequencing errors, and CDR3s were annotated against IMGT so that V, D and J genes could be assigned. Downstream analyses used only productive TCRbeta rearrangements, leaving out any out-of-frame or stop-codon sequences. To compute clonality, Shannon entropy was normalized by the log of the number of unique productive sequences and then subtracted from one. Fisher's exact test with Benjamini-Hochberg correction, using a cutoff of adjusted p below 0.01, was how clones that differed between time points or between blood and tumor were identified. Imported from immuneACCESS, the table was reduced by TCRdb to in-frame sequences with V and J called. These copies leave out some clones; in studies compared against another copy, an unresolved V gene accounts for under half, and the cause of the remainder is not known. V, J and clone size derive from that table, while D and trimming were established from the DNA sequence. The sample table contains about 80,000 clones; only one count was recorded for about 90% of them. Together, the top ten hold 4.5% to 6.5% of the sample.

Rearrangement joined TRBV13 to TRBJ2-1; 9 bases in between match TRBD2. This sample comprised PBMCs, obtained around atezolizumab (anti-PD-L1) treatment. The receptor was derived from a woman aged 70-85 years with urothelial cancer. At the DNA level, the sequence is TGTGCCAGCAGCTTAGCGCGGCGGGGGGGCGGCTACAATGAGCAGTTCTTC. The encoded protein is CASSLARRGGGYNEQFF. Reference TRBV13 and TRBJ2-1 proteins supply the regions before and after the CDR3; the full variable domain is: AAGVIQSPRHLIKEKRETATLKCYPIPRHDTVYWYQQGPGQDPQFLISFYEKMQSDKGSIPDRFSAQQFSDYHSELNMSSLELGDSALYFCASSLARRGGGYNEQFFGPGTRLTVL.